The 13 T cell receptor beta chains below come from one sample, sequenced in a study of T cell repertoires in cytomegalovirus infection. Their specific antigens are unknown. TCRdb reanalysed the reads using MiXCR and keeps one entry per CDR3 protein. The sample has under 500,000 distinct CDR3 sequences, 42% seen once. Sequencing was performed on cultured PBMCs, taken from culture after CMV antigen stimulation. These receptors all stem from a human donor in good health (CMV status not recorded). Some clones in this sample may be carry-over from other donors' samples.

The rearrangement joins TRBV5-4 to TRBJ2-1; D gene uncertain. Germline assignment: CDR1 SGHNT and CDR2 YYREEE (reference sequence). Between the trimmed V and J ends, which lost 4 bases and 3 bases, there was a span of 23 bases. The CDR3 has 18 amino acids. CDR3 region: CASSVTLRATTDYNEQFF. CDR3 nucleotide sequence: TGTGCCAGCAGCGTGACCCTAAGGGCCACTACAGACTACAATGAGCAGTTCTTC. The full variable domain, in which reference TRBV5-4 and TRBJ2-1 provide the parts outside the CDR3, is ETGVTQSPTHLIKTRGQQVTLRCSSQSGHNTVSWYQQALGQGPQFIFQYYREEENGRGNFPPRFSGLQFPNYSSELNVNALELDDSALYLCASSVTLRATTDYNEQFFGPGTRLTVL.

The V and J genes are TRBV11-2 and TRBJ2-7; possibly TRBD2 for D (6 bases). The germline V gene has CDR1 SGHAT and CDR2 FQNNGV. V lost 11 bases to trimming and J lost 3 bases, with 20 bases between them. CDR3 length: 14 residues. The CDR3 is CASSLADVLYEQYF. The CDR3 DNA follows: TGTGCCTCCTCCTTAGCGGACGTTCTCTACGAGCAGTACTTC.

The chain uses TRBV7-9 and TRBJ2-1; 7 nucleotides agree with TRBD2. V shed 5 bases and J 1 base; nucleotides not matched to a gene: 2. This CDR3 has 14 residues. The germline CDR1 and CDR2 sequences are SEHNR and FQNEAQ (reference sequence). The DNA for the CDR3 is TGTGCCAGCAGCCCCGGGAGGTCCTACAATGAGCAGTTCTTC. Translated, it gives CASSPGRSYNEQFF.

V gene TRBV2 combines with J gene TRBJ2-7; D possibly uses TRBD1 or TRBD2 (5 bases each). Per the germline V gene, CDR1 is SNHLY and CDR2 is FYNNEI. Between the trimmed V and J ends, which lost 7 bases and 5 bases, there was a span of 12 bases. The CDR3 consists of 12 residues. CDR3 DNA: TGTGCCAGCAAAAAGGGGAGCGACGAGCAGTACTTC. Translated, it gives CASKKGSDEQYF.

This clonotype was seen many times. The chain has TRBV7-2 and TRBJ2-3, with 9 bases fitting TRBD1. CDR1 and CDR2 (germline): SGHTA, FQGNSA. This CDR3 spans 15 amino acids. Unmatched junction bases numbered 5, after V lost 4 bases and J lost 3 bases. CDR3 protein: CASSYRTGVTDTQYF. The CDR3 bases are TGTGCCAGCAGCTACCGGACAGGGGTTACAGATACGCAGTATTTT.

The chain carries TRBV18 and TRBJ2-7; TRBD1 matches at 10 bases. Germline V gives CDR1 KGHSH, CDR2 LQKENI. This CDR3 is 15 amino acids long. Trimming took 6 bases from V and 4 from J; bases not matched to a gene: 9. CDR3 in DNA: TGTGCCAGCTCGCAATACCGGGACAGGGGTTACGAGCAGTACTTC. This codes for CASSQYRDRGYEQYF.

The chain has TRBV12-3 or TRBV12-4 and TRBJ2-7; the D gene could be TRBD1 or TRBD2 (5 bases each). The germline V and J ends were trimmed by 4 bases and 2 bases, with 15 bases remaining between them. This CDR3 is built from 15 residues. The chain's CDR3 is CASSSPGTLPYEQYF. CDR3 DNA: TGTGCCAGCAGTTCCCCCGGGACGTTACCCTACGAGCAGTACTTC.

The chain has TRBV12-3 or TRBV12-4 and TRBJ1-2, with TRBD1 matching 9 bases. V shed 3 bases and J 8 bases; nucleotides not matched to a gene: 4. The CDR3 spans 13 residues. The CDR3 sequence is CASSLYRGRGYTF. The CDR3 nucleotides are TGTGCCAGCAGTTTGTACAGGGGGCGCGGCTACACCTTC.

This clonotype was seen repeatedly, ten times or more. This chain connects TRBV7-6 to TRBJ2-3, with TRBD2 as a possible D gene (6 bases). Trimming shortened V by 1 base and J by 3 bases, and 8 bases separated the two germline ends. The germline V gene has CDR1 SGHVS and CDR2 FNYEAQ. The CDR3 has 14 residues. CDR3 DNA sequence: TGTGCCAGCAGCTTAGTTGGGGGGACAGATACGCAGTATTTT. It is translated as CASSLVGGTDTQYF.

V gene TRBV7-1 combines with J gene TRBJ1-1; 12 bases fit TRBD1. TRBV7-1 is an ORF, with its function uncertain. The CDR3 is 16 residues long. With 5 bases clipped from V and 3 bases from J, the junction kept 7 bases outside the gene matches. The CDR3 DNA sequence: TGTGCCAGCAGCATCTGGGACAGGGGGCCGGACACTGAAGCTTTCTTT. Translating gives CASSIWDRGPDTEAFF.

The genes are TRBV28 and TRBJ1-5; D remains ambiguous. V lost 4 bases and J lost 0, with 13 bases in between. Germline V gene sequence: CDR1 MDHEN, CDR2 SYDVKM. This CDR3 region has 16 residues. This CDR3 is CASSWRRAYSNQPQHF. CDR3 DNA: TGTGCCAGCAGTTGGAGGAGGGCCTATAGCAATCAGCCCCAGCATTTT.

This clonotype has more than one count but fewer than ten. The J gene is TRBJ1-6, the V gene TRBV7-6, with 8 bases fitting TRBD1. This CDR3 comprises 15 residues. The V and J ends lost 1 base and 10 bases, in that order; junction bases with no gene match: 6. Germline values: CDR1 SGHVS, CDR2 FNYEAQ. The CDR3 nucleotides are TGTGCCAGCAGCTTAGGAGGGACAGGAGGATCACCCCTCCACTTT. It encodes CASSLGGTGGSPLHF.

The rearrangement joins TRBV5-4 to TRBJ2-3, with TRBD2 as a possible D gene (6 bases). This CDR3 has 14 amino acids. V lost 3 bases to trimming and J lost 2 bases, with 10 bases between them. The germline V gene has CDR1 SGHNT and CDR2 YYREEE (reference sequence). The CDR3 DNA reads TGTGCCAGCAGCTCGGGACTTATCACAGATACGCAGTATTTT. Its translation: CASSSGLITDTQYF.